These 32 T cell receptor beta chains share one sample of origin, sequenced in a study of a mutant IDH1 vaccine in newly diagnosed glioma. Time point described: week 5, during vaccination. Topical imiquimod accompanied each vaccine dose, which consisted of 300 ug of mutant IDH1 20-mer peptide. The repertoire was sequenced with immunoSEQ multiplex PCR; TCRdb's copy has only in-frame clones and lacks some. This table holds around 32,000 clones, 87% found once. Antigen specificity for these receptors is unknown. Material: peripheral blood mononuclear cells (PBMCs), obtained from a glioma patient whose treatment included an IDH1 peptide vaccine. These receptors came from a woman between 40 and 55 years old with glioma. Some clones in this sample may be carry-over from other donors' samples.

The genes are TRBV7-2 and TRBJ2-2, with 11 positions matching TRBD1. The CDR3 runs to 15 residues. V was clipped by 4 bases and J by 4 bases; unmatched bases: 2. Per germline, CDR1 SGHTA and CDR2 FQGNSA. This CDR3 reads CASSSGTGGTGELFF. In DNA form, the CDR3 reads TGTGCCAGCAGCTCCGGGACAGGGGGCACCGGGGAGCTGTTTTTT.

This chain joins TRBV6-1 and TRBJ2-7; the match to TRBD1 covers 8 bases. V gave up 5 bases and J gave up 4 bases; unmatched junction bases: 7. This CDR3 spans 14 amino acids. Germline V gives CDR1 MNHNS, CDR2 SASEGT. This chain's CDR3 is CASSTPGQEYEQYF. Written as DNA, the CDR3 is TGTGCCAGCAGTACACCGGGACAGGAGTACGAGCAGTACTTC.

This clone has only a few counts. J is TRBJ1-2 and V is TRBV9; 8 bases agree with TRBD1. The CDR3 spans 12 residues. Germline CDR1 and CDR2: SGDLS and YYNGEE. V gave up 4 bases and J gave up 11 bases; unmatched junction bases: 7. The CDR3 DNA is TGTGCCAGCAGCTCGAGACAGGGGAGTTACACCTTC. Amino acid sequence: CASSSRQGSYTF.

V is TRBV10-3 and J is TRBJ2-7; 10 bases match TRBD1. CDR1 and CDR2 from the germline V gene are ENHRY and SYGVKD. The junction had 25 bases not matched to a gene; V was cut back by 6 bases and J by 2 bases. The CDR3 loop spans 21 amino acids. CDR3 coding DNA: TGTGCCATCAGGGTACGCCGGGACAGGGGAAACCTAGCGAATTGGACCTACGAGCAGTACTTC. Its protein is CAIRVRRDRGNLANWTYEQYF.

This chain links TRBV6-6 with TRBJ2-7; D is possibly TRBD2 (6 bases). CDR3 length equals 14 residues. Germline V lookup: CDR1 MNHNY, CDR2 SVGAGI (reference sequence). Trimming left V 0 bases short and J 5 bases short, with 11 bases between. The CDR3 is CASSYSEGLDEQYF. Here the CDR3 DNA reads TGTGCCAGCAGTTACTCGGAGGGGTTAGACGAGCAGTACTTC.

This rearrangement joins TRBV5-1 to TRBJ1-3; TRBD1 matches 8 bases. Germline CDR1 SGHRS, CDR2 YFSETQ. The CDR3 has 15 residues. The V gene end was trimmed by 6 bases and the J gene end by 3 bases; junction bases not matched to a gene: 8. Written as DNA, the CDR3 is TGCGCCAGCACCGACAGGACAGGGCTTGGAAACACCATATATTTT. It is translated as CASTDRTGLGNTIYF.

The CDR3 bases are TGTGCCAGCCTTCTTAAGCGGGGGCCTGTTATCGATGAGCAGTTCTTC. Protein: CASLLKRGPVIDEQFF. This chain uses TRBV13 with TRBJ2-1, with 8 bases matching TRBD2. The junction had 17 bases not matched to a gene; V was cut back by 8 bases and J by 8 bases. The CDR3 is made up of 16 amino acids. Germline V CDR1 and CDR2: PRHDT, FYEKMQ (reference sequence).

CDR3 amino acids: CASSFAGFEQYF. CDR3 DNA sequence: TGTGCCAGCAGCTTCGCAGGGTTCGAGCAGTACTTC. The V gene is TRBV11-1, the J gene TRBJ2-7; TRBD1 is a possible D gene (5 bases). The CDR3 runs 12 residues. Trimming took 3 bases from V and 6 from J, leaving 9 bases between them. Germline V CDR1 and CDR2: SGHAT, FQDESV (reference sequence).

The V call is TRBV5-8, the J call TRBJ2-7; D remains ambiguous. V dropped 6 bases and J dropped 3 bases, with 19 bases sitting between them. The germline V gene encodes CDR1 SGHTS and CDR2 YDEGEE. The CDR3 has 15 residues. CDR3: CASNSGTGRHYEQYF. The DNA for the CDR3 is TGTGCCAGCAACTCAGGCACCGGGCGACACTACGAGCAGTACTTC.

The chain couples TRBV5-6 to TRBJ2-7, with a tentative D call TRBD1 (5 bases). The V gene's germline CDR1 is SGHDT and CDR2 YYEEEE. There are 14 residues in the CDR3. Trimming left V 0 bases short and J 5 bases short, with 12 bases between. CDR3 in amino acids: CASSLGGPRNEQYF. CDR3 sequence (DNA): TGTGCCAGCAGCTTGGGGGGCCCAAGGAACGAGCAGTACTTC.

This clone was detected only a few times. This chain uses TRBV28 with TRBJ2-1; TRBD1 is a possible D gene (6 bases). The ends were cut back, 6 bases at V and 0 bases at J, with 15 bases in the middle. The CDR3 sequence is 16 residues long. CDR1 is MDHEN, CDR2 SYDVKM, per germline. CDR3 in amino acids: CASSSGSGDSYNEQFF. In DNA form, the CDR3 reads TGTGCCAGCAGCTCGGGTTCAGGGGACTCCTACAATGAGCAGTTCTTC.

The rearrangement joins TRBV7-2 to TRBJ1-5; D is unclear. V shed 6 bases and J shed 5 bases, with 11 bases lying between them. CDR3 length: 13 amino acids. The V gene's germline CDR1 is SGHTA and CDR2 FQGNSA. CDR3 amino acids: CASSPGRDQPQHF. CDR3 coding DNA: TGTGCCAGCAGTCCGGGGAGGGATCAGCCCCAGCATTTT. The variable domain in full, with the rest retrieved from reference TRBV7-2 and TRBJ1-5, is GAGVSQSPSNKVTEKGKDVELRCDPISGHTALYWYRQSLGQGLEFLIYFQGNSAPDKSGLPSDRFSAERTGGSVSTLTIQRTQQEDSAVYLCASSPGRDQPQHFGDGTRLSIL.

CDR3 in DNA: TGTGCCAGTAGTAAGTCTACCGGGACAGGGGGCGTTCTGTCTGGCTACACCTTC. It translates to CASSKSTGTGGVLSGYTF. V usage is TRBV19 and J usage is TRBJ1-2, with 12 bases aligning to TRBD1. The CDR3 runs 18 residues. The V gene end was trimmed by 4 bases and the J gene end by 7 bases; junction bases not matched to a gene: 16. The germline gives CDR1 LNHDA, CDR2 SQIVND (reference sequence).

This chain connects TRBV4-1 to TRBJ1-3, with TRBD1 as a possible D gene (5 bases). The germline V gene encodes CDR1 MGHRA and CDR2 YSYEKL. This CDR3 spans 15 amino acids. V was trimmed by 1 base and J by 0 bases, leaving 7 bases between them. CDR3: CASSQVRGSGNTIYF. The CDR3 DNA follows: TGCGCCAGCAGCCAAGTTAGGGGCTCTGGAAACACCATATATTTT.

DNA of the CDR3: TGTGCCAGCAGTTACATAACTAGCGGGGGGGATACGCAGTATTTT. As protein: CASSYITSGGDTQYF. The J gene is TRBJ2-3, the V gene TRBV6-5; 12 positions match TRBD2. This CDR3 region has 15 residues. V lost 2 bases and J lost 6; bases outside the gene matches: 3. CDR1 is MNHEY and CDR2 is SVGAGI in the germline V gene.

The chain carries TRBV28 and TRBJ1-2, with TRBD1 identical over 12 bases. Germline CDR1 is MDHEN and CDR2 is SYDVKM. CDR3 length equals 14 residues. With V trimmed by 7 bases and J by 7 bases, 7 bases remained unmatched. The DNA for the CDR3 is TGTGCCAGCATGTGGGACAGGGGGCAGGGTGGCTACACCTTC. Protein product: CASMWDRGQGGYTF.

The sample holds a few counts of this clone. The chain employs TRBV16 and TRBJ2-7; D call uncertain. There are 11 residues in the CDR3. V shed 5 bases and J shed 6 bases, with 8 bases lying between them. Germline-derived CDR1 and CDR2 are KGHSY and FQNENV. The CDR3: CASSSHFEQYF. CDR3 DNA: TGTGCCAGCAGCTCCCACTTCGAGCAGTACTTC.

The chain joins TRBV27 to TRBJ2-4; D is tentatively TRBD1 or TRBD2 (5 bases each). Deletions cut 6 bases from V and 3 bases from J, with 12 bases between. Germline V gives CDR1 MNHEY, CDR2 SMNVEV (reference sequence). This CDR3 is 14 amino acids long. CDR3: CASSSWDRKNIQYF. Here the CDR3 DNA reads TGTGCCAGCAGCTCTTGGGACCGCAAAAACATTCAGTACTTC.

The gene calls are TRBV5-8 and TRBJ1-1, with D unclear. This CDR3 comprises 12 residues. Trimming left V 2 bases short and J 8 bases short, with 10 bases between. Germline V gene data show CDR1 as SGHTS and CDR2 as YDEGEE. The CDR3 sequence is CASSFRPGEAFF. The CDR3 coding sequence is TGTGCCAGCAGCTTTCGGCCAGGAGAAGCTTTCTTT.

Points on this clone: One end of the junction is discordant with germline, which a read error may explain. V is TRBV28 and J is TRBJ2-1; a weak D match, TRBD2 (5 bases). CDR1 and CDR2 (germline): MDHEN, SYDVKM. The CDR3 covers 12 residues. The CDR3 reads CASSLDRRKGVF. The CDR3 DNA reads TGTGCCAGCAGTTTAGACCGCAGGAAGGGAGTCTTC.

The chain combines TRBV13 with TRBJ2-2; D is unclear. Trimming took off 1 base at V and 3 bases at J, with 6 bases between the two ends. The CDR3 consists of 14 residues. Germline V gives CDR1 PRHDT, CDR2 FYEKMQ (reference sequence). CDR3 sequence (DNA): TGTGCCAGCAGCTTAGACTTCTACACCGGGGAGCTGTTTTTT. Protein product: CASSLDFYTGELFF.

The chain is built from TRBV21-1 and TRBJ2-7; the DNA was not compared with TRBD2, the D call given in the table. TRBV21-1 is classified as a pseudogene. This CDR3 spans 17 amino acids. The chain's CDR3 is CASSKGEGPLLRNEQYF. The CDR3 bases are TGTGCCAGCAGCAAAGGAGAGGGTCCCTTGTTGAGAAACGAGCAGTACTTC.

This chain links TRBV7-6 with TRBJ1-6; 7 bases line up with TRBD1. Germline values: CDR1 SGHVS, CDR2 FNYEAQ. The length of the CDR3 is 17 residues. Losses at the gene ends were 1 base for V and 6 bases for J; bases not matched to a gene: 9. The CDR3 protein is CASSLGGGGVANSPLHF. CDR3 nucleotide sequence: TGTGCCAGCAGCTTAGGGGGAGGGGGCGTTGCTAATTCACCCCTCCACTTT. Full variable domain (outside the CDR3, taken from reference TRBV7-6 and TRBJ1-6): GAGVSQSPRYKVTKRGQDVALRCDPISGHVSLYWYRQALGQGPEFLTYFNYEAQQDKSGLPNDRFSAERPEGSISTLTIQRTEQRDSAMYRCASSLGGGGVANSPLHFGNGTRLTVT.

The chain has TRBV27 and TRBJ1-6; 8 positions match TRBD1. The CDR3 is 14 residues long. The junction had 5 bases not matched to a gene; V was cut back by 6 bases and J by 7 bases. Germline loops: CDR1 MNHEY, CDR2 SMNVEV (reference sequence). DNA of the CDR3: TGTGCCAGCAGCCCGGACAGGGTGAATTCACCCCTCCACTTT. It codes for CASSPDRVNSPLHF.

The V and J genes are TRBV5-1 and TRBJ1-1; perhaps TRBD1 as D (5 bases). V lost 0 bases and J lost 11, with 11 bases in between. The V gene's germline CDR1 is SGHRS and CDR2 YFSETQ. This CDR3 comprises 12 residues. The CDR3 region has the DNA TGCGCCAGCAGCTTGGCACGGGGGGGGGCTTTCTTT. Its protein product is CASSLARGGAFF.

CDR3 nucleotide sequence: TGTGCCACCAGATCTAAAGGGCGGGGACCCCCCCTCTATGGCTACACCTTC. It encodes CATRSKGRGPPLYGYTF. This sequence joins TRBV15 and TRBJ1-2; tentatively, D is TRBD1 (5 bases). CDR1 is LNHNV and CDR2 is YYDKDF in the germline V gene (reference sequence). V was pared by 6 bases and J by 4 bases, with 24 bases between. This CDR3 has 17 amino acids. Variable domain in full (rest from reference TRBV15 and TRBJ1-2): DAMVIQNPRYQVTQFGKPVTLSCSQTLNHNVMYWYQQKSSQAPKLLFHYYDKDFNNEADTPDNFQSRRPNTSFCFLDIRSPGLGDTAMYLCATRSKGRGPPLYGYTFGSGTRLTVV.

The chain is built from TRBV19 and TRBJ1-5, with D tentatively TRBD1 (6 bases). CDR1 and CDR2 from the germline V gene are LNHDA and SQIVND (reference sequence). Trimming left V 7 bases short and J 2 bases short, with 15 bases between. The CDR3 covers 15 residues. The CDR3 nucleotides read TGTGCCAGTATAAACAGGGAAAGCGGCAATCAGCCCCAGCATTTT. Its translation is CASINRESGNQPQHF.

The chain uses TRBV18 and TRBJ2-7, with TRBD1 matching over 8 bases. The CDR3 has 16 residues. The J segment lost 2 bases and the V segment lost 3 bases, leaving 9 bases of the junction unmatched. Germline CDR1 and CDR2: KGHSH and LQKENI. CDR3 amino acids: CASSPPFRTGPYEQYF. The CDR3 nucleotides are TGTGCCAGCTCACCCCCCTTCCGGACAGGGCCCTACGAGCAGTACTTC.

This clone appeared a few times. The chain uses TRBV15 and TRBJ2-3; unclear D gene. CDR1 LNHNV and CDR2 YYDKDF come from the germline V gene (reference sequence). Between the trimmed V and J ends, which lost 0 bases and 2 bases, there was a span of 12 bases. The CDR3 is 16 residues long. The CDR3 loop is CATSREGRTNTDTQYF. CDR3 DNA sequence: TGTGCCACCAGCAGAGAGGGTAGAACAAACACAGATACGCAGTATTTT. The complete variable domain, with remaining parts taken from reference TRBV15 and TRBJ2-3, reads DAMVIQNPRYQVTQFGKPVTLSCSQTLNHNVMYWYQQKSSQAPKLLFHYYDKDFNNEADTPDNFQSRRPNTSFCFLDIRSPGLGDTAMYLCATSREGRTNTDTQYFGPGTRLTVL.

In nucleotides, the CDR3 is TGTGCCAGCAGCTGGGGACAATTGAACACTGAAGCTTTCTTT. Amino acids: CASSWGQLNTEAFF. The gene calls are TRBV7-2 and TRBJ1-1, with D maybe TRBD1 (6 bases). Per germline, CDR1 SGHTA and CDR2 FQGNSA. The CDR3 is made up of 14 amino acids. The V end was cut by 4 bases, the J end by 0 bases, with 9 bases between.

The J gene is TRBJ2-7, the V gene TRBV5-6, with no clear D. The V end lost 0 bases, the J end lost 1 base, and 14 bases lay between the germline ends. The CDR3 extends over 16 amino acids. CDR1 and CDR2 (germline): SGHDT, YYEEEE. The CDR3 DNA reads as TGTGCCAGCAGCTTGGTGGGCCAGTGGGCTTCCTACGAGCAGTACTTC. It specifies CASSLVGQWASYEQYF. Combining the CDR3 with reference TRBV5-6 and TRBJ2-7 gives the whole variable domain DAGVTQSPTHLIKTRGQQVTLRCSPKSGHDTVSWYQQALGQGPQFIFQYYEEEERQRGNFPDRFSGHQFPNYSSELNVNALLLGDSALYLCASSLVGQWASYEQYFGPGTRLTVT.

V gene TRBV6-6 combines with J gene TRBJ2-2; D call uncertain. CDR3 length: 16 residues. V dropped 2 bases and J dropped 0 bases, with 10 bases sitting between them. From germline, CDR1 is MNHNY and CDR2 SVGAGI (reference sequence). Written as DNA, the CDR3 is TGTGCCAGCAGTTACGGCACCCCGACGAACACCGGGGAGCTGTTTTTT. Its protein is CASSYGTPTNTGELFF.